The sample holds a few counts of the clone carrying this T cell receptor beta chain. As yet, its antigen is unknown. TCRdb processed the reads anew with MiXCR; each CDR3 protein has one entry. The sample holds roughly 500,000 distinct CDR3 sequences; roughly a third are singletons and the top ten take under 20%. This sample is part of a study of T cell repertoires in cytomegalovirus infection. The TCR originated in a human donor in good health (CMV status not recorded). Some clones in this sample may be carry-over from other donors' samples. The sequencing used cultured PBMCs, collected from culture after CMV antigen stimulation.

The CDR3 nucleotides read TGCAGTGCTAGAGGCTTGGACGATCGGCAGCCCCAGCATTTT. Its translation: CSARGLDDRQPQHF. The V gene is TRBV20-1, the J gene TRBJ1-5, with no clear D. CDR1 and CDR2 from the germline V gene are DFQATT and SNEGSKA (reference sequence). V gave up 1 base and J gave up 7 bases, with 14 bases separating them. The CDR3 covers 14 residues.